The 9 T cell receptor beta chains given below trace back to one sample, sequenced in a study of neoadjuvant nivolumab and ipilimumab in lung cancer. Assay: immunoSEQ multiplex PCR; the TCRdb copy retains only in-frame clones and omits some. The sample carries under 35,000 clones, over 75% recorded once. The input for sequencing was peripheral blood, taken after neoadjuvant nivolumab, alone or with ipilimumab, at or shortly before surgery. The receptors were sampled from an adult with non-small cell lung cancer.

V is TRBV7-6 and J is TRBJ2-7, with D possibly being TRBD1 or TRBD2 (5 bases each). The CDR3 length is 16 residues. V shed 5 bases and J shed 1 base, with 18 bases lying between them. Germline V gives CDR1 SGHVS, CDR2 FNYEAQ. CDR3 nucleotide sequence: TGTGCCAGCAGCCCGGGCGGCTTCGGGGCTTCCTACGAGCAGTACTTC. It specifies CASSPGGFGASYEQYF.

CDR3 in amino acids: CASTFLRGNTEAFF. For the CDR3, the DNA is TGTGCCAGCACTTTCCTCAGGGGGAACACTGAAGCTTTCTTT. V and J are TRBV2 and TRBJ1-1; D possibly corresponds to TRBD1 (6 bases). The ends were cut back, 7 bases at V and 1 base at J, with 13 bases in the middle. This CDR3 spans 14 amino acids. Germline lookup yields CDR1 SNHLY and CDR2 FYNNEI.

The genes are TRBV2 and TRBJ2-5; D might be TRBD2 (5 bases). This CDR3 is 12 amino acids long. From germline, CDR1 is SNHLY and CDR2 FYNNEI. V was cut by 8 bases and J by 4 bases, with 11 bases left in between. The chain's CDR3 is CASCLARETQYF. As DNA, the CDR3 is TGTGCCAGCTGCCTAGCAAGAGAGACCCAGTACTTC.

This chain joins TRBV5-1 and TRBJ2-3; no definite D call. Germline V CDR1 and CDR2: SGHRS, YFSETQ. The CDR3 is made up of 15 amino acids. Trimming shortened V by 5 bases and J by 2 bases, and 15 bases separated the two germline ends. Written as DNA, the CDR3 is TGCGCCAGCAGTTTAGAGAAAGTTTCCACAGATACGCAGTATTTT. Translated: CASSLEKVSTDTQYF.

V gene TRBV13 combines with J gene TRBJ1-2, with D uncertain. This CDR3 spans 13 amino acids. Germline CDR1 and CDR2: PRHDT and FYEKMQ (reference sequence). V was clipped by 4 bases and J by 2 bases, with 8 bases between them. CDR3: CASSSTGNYGYTF. CDR3 DNA: TGTGCCAGCAGCTCGACTGGGAACTATGGCTACACCTTC.

V usage is TRBV14 and J usage is TRBJ2-5; possibly TRBD2 for D (6 bases). V was pared by 8 bases and J by 5 bases, with 18 bases between. The CDR3 extends over 14 amino acids. CDR1 SGHDN and CDR2 FVKESK come from the germline V gene. The CDR3 DNA sequence: TGTGCCAGCCCCGGGAGTCCGCATTCCGAGACCCAGTACTTC. This codes for CASPGSPHSETQYF. Complete variable domain (other parts from reference TRBV14 and TRBJ2-5): EAGVTQFPSHSVIEKGQTVTLRCDPISGHDNLYWYRRVMGKEIKFLLHFVKESKQDESGMPNNRFLAERTGGTYSTLKVQPAELEDSGVYFCASPGSPHSETQYFGPGTRLLVL.

The chain has TRBV4-3 and TRBJ1-2; D gene unclear. Trimming left V 0 bases short and J 6 bases short, with 11 bases between. The CDR3 consists of 14 residues. The germline CDR1 and CDR2 sequences are LGHNA and YSLEER. CDR3 loop: CASSQDLAANGYTF. The CDR3 DNA is TGCGCCAGCAGCCAAGACCTGGCAGCCAATGGCTACACCTTC.

This rearrangement joins TRBV7-9 to TRBJ2-1; D may match TRBD1 or TRBD2 (5 bases each). V lost 1 base and J lost 0, with 16 bases in between. The CDR3 is made up of 18 amino acids. CDR1 is SEHNR, CDR2 FQNEAQ, per germline (reference sequence). CDR3 nucleotides: TGTGCCAGCAGCTTAGTAAGGGGTGGGGGTTCCTCCTACAATGAGCAGTTCTTC. It codes for CASSLVRGGGSSYNEQFF.

The chain is built from TRBV6-1 and TRBJ2-7; D is possibly TRBD1 (6 bases). Germline CDR1 reads MNHNS; CDR2 reads SASEGT. This CDR3 comprises 14 residues. V lost 2 bases and J 1 base, leaving 9 bases between the germline ends. CDR3 in DNA: TGTGCCAGCAGTGAAACAACAGGGTCCTACGAGCAGTACTTC. This translates into CASSETTGSYEQYF.